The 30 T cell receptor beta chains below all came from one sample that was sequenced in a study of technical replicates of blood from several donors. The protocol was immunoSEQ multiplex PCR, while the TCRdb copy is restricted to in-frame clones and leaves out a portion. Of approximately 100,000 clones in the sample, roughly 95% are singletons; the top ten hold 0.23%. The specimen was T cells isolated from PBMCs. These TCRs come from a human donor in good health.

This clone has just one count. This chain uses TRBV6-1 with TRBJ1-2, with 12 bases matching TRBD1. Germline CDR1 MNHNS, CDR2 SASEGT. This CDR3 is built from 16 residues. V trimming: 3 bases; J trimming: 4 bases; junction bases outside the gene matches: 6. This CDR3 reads CASSDRDRGLIYGYTF. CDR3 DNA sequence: TGTGCCAGCAGTGACCGGGACAGGGGGCTTATCTATGGCTACACCTTC.

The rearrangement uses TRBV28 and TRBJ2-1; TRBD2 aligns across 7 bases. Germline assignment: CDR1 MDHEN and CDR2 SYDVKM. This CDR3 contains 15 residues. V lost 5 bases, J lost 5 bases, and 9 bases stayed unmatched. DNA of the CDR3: TGTGCCAGCAGTACCGGCGGGGGTAGCAACAATGAGCAGTTCTTC. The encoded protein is CASSTGGGSNNEQFF.

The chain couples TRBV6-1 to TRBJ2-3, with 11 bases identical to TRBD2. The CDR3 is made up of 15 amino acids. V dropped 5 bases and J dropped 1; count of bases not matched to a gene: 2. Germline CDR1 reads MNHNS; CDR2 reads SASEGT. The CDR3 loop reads CASSPTSGGTDTQYF. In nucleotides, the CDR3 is TGTGCCAGCAGTCCGACTAGCGGGGGCACAGATACGCAGTATTTT.

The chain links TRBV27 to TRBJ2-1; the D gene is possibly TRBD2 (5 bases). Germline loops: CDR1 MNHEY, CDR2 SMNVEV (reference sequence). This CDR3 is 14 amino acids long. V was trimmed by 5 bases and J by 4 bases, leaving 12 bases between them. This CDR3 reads CASSPGNGYNEQFF. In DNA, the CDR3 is TGTGCCAGCAGTCCGGGAAACGGGTACAATGAGCAGTTCTTC.

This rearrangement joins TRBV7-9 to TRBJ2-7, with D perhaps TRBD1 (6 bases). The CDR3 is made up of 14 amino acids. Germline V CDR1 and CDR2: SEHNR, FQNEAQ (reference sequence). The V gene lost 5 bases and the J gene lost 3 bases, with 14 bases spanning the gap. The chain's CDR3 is CASSPVSQGYEQYF. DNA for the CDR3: TGTGCCAGCAGCCCCGTGTCACAGGGCTACGAGCAGTACTTC. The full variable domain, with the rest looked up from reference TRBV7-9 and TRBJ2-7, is DTGVSQNPRHKITKRGQNVTFRCDPISEHNRLYWYRQTLGQGPEFLTYFQNEAQLEKSRLLSDRFSAERPKGSFSTLEIQRTEQGDSAMYLCASSPVSQGYEQYFGPGTRLTVT.

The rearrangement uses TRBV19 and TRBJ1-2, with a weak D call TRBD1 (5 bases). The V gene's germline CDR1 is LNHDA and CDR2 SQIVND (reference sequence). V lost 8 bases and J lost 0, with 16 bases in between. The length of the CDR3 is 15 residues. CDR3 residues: CASSTPGYPNYGYTF. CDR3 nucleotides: TGTGCCAGTTCGACCCCAGGGTACCCTAACTATGGCTACACCTTC.

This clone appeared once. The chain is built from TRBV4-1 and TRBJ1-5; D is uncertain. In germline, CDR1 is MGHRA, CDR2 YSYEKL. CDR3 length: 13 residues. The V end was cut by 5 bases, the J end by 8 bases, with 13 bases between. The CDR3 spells CASSLSMVEPQHF. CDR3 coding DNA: TGCGCCAGCAGCTTAAGCATGGTTGAGCCCCAGCATTTT.

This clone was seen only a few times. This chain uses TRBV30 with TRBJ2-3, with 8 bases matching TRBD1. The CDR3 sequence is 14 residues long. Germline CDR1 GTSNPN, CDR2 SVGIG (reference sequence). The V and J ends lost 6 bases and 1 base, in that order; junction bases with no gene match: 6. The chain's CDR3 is CACRQGSGTDTQYF. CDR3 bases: TGTGCCTGCCGACAGGGGAGTGGCACAGATACGCAGTATTTT. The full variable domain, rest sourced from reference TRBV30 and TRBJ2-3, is SQTIHQWPATLVQPVGSPLSLECTVEGTSNPNLYWYRQAAGRGLQLLFYSVGIGQISSEVPQNLSASRPQDRQFILSSKKLLLSDSGFYLCACRQGSGTDTQYFGPGTRLTVL.

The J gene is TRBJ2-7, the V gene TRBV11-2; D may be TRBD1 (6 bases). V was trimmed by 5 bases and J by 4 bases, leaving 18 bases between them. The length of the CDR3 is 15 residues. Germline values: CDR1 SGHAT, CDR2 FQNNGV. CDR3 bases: TGTGCCAGCAGCCGCGAGGCCGAGACAGGTTACGAGCAGTACTTC. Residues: CASSREAETGYEQYF.

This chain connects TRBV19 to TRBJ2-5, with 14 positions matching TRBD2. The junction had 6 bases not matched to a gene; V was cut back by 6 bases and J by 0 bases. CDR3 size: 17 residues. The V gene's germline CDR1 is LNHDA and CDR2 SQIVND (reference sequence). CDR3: CASRRGLAGGNQETQYF. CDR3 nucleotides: TGTGCCAGTAGGAGAGGACTAGCGGGAGGAAACCAAGAGACCCAGTACTTC.

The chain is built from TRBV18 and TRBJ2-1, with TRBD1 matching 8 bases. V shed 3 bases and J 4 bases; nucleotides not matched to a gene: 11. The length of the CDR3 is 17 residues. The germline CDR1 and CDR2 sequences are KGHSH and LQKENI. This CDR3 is CASSPTLTGELYNEQFF. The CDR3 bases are TGTGCCAGCTCACCGACCCTGACAGGGGAACTTTACAATGAGCAGTTCTTC.

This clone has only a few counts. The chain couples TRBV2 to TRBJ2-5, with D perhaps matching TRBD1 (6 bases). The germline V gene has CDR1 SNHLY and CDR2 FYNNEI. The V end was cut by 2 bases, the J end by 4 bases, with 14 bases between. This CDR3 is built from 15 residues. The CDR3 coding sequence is TGTGCCAGCAGTGAATCGGGTAAAGGGGGAGAGACCCAGTACTTC. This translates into CASSESGKGGETQYF.

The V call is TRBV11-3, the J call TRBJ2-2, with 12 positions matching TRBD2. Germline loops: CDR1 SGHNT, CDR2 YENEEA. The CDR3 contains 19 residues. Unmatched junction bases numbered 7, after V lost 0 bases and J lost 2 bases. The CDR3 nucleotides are TGTGCCAGCAGCTTAGATTTTCTAGCGGGAGGGCCTAACACCGGGGAGCTGTTTTTT. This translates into CASSLDFLAGGPNTGELFF.

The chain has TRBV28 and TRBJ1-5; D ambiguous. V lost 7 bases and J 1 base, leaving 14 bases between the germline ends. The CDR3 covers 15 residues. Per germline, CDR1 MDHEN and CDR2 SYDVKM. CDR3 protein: CASTRGYLSNQPQHF. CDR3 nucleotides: TGTGCCAGCACCAGAGGCTACCTAAGCAATCAGCCCCAGCATTTT.

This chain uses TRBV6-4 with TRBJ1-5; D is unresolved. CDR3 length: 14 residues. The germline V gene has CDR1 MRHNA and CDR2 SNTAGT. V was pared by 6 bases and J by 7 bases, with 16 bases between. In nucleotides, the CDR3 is TGTGCCAGCAGCCGCGAGGGTTTGGTCCAGCCCCAGCATTTT. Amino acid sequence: CASSREGLVQPQHF.

The CDR3 DNA is TGTGCCAGCAGCGTAGATGGAGGGGCGGTGAGTGGAGAGACCCAGTACTTC. Its protein product is CASSVDGGAVSGETQYF. This sequence joins TRBV9 and TRBJ2-5, with D possibly TRBD2 on 6 matching bases. The CDR3 has 17 residues. V lost 0 bases to trimming and J lost 4 bases, with 19 bases between them. The V gene's germline CDR1 is SGDLS and CDR2 YYNGEE.

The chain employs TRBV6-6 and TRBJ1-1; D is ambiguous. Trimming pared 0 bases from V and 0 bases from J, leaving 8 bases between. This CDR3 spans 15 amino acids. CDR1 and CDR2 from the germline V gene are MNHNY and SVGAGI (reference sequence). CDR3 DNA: TGTGCCAGCAGTTACTCGGAGACCATGAACACTGAAGCTTTCTTT. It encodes CASSYSETMNTEAFF.

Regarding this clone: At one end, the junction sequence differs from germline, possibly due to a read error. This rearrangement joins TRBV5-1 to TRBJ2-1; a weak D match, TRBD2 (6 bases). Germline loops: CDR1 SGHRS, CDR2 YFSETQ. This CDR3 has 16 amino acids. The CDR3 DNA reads TGCGCCAGCAGCTTACGGGACTCCCCCTCCTCCAATGAGCAGTTCTTC. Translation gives CASSLRDSPSSNEQFF.

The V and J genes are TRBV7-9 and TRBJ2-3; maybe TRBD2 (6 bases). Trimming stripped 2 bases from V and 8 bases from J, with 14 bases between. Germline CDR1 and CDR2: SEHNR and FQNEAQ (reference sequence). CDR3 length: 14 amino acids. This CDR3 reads CASSLSGSGSTQYF. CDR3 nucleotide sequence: TGTGCCAGCAGCTTATCGGGGTCCGGGAGTACGCAGTATTTT.

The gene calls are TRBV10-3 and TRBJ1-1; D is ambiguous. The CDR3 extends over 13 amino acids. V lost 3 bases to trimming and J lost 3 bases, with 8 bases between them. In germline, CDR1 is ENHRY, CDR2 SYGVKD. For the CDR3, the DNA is TGTGCCATCAGTGACATCCAGGACACTGAAGCTTTCTTT. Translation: CAISDIQDTEAFF.

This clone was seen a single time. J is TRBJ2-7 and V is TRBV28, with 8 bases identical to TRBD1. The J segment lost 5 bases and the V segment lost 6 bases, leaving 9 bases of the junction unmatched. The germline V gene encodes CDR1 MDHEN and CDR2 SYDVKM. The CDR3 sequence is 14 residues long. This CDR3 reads CASSFDRGVNEQYF. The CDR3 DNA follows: TGTGCCAGCAGCTTCGACAGGGGAGTCAACGAGCAGTACTTC.

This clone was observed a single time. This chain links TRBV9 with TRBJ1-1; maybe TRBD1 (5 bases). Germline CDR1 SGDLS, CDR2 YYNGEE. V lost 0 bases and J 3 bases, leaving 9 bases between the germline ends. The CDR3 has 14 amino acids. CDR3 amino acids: CASSVAWGYTEAFF. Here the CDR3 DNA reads TGTGCCAGCAGCGTAGCATGGGGCTACACTGAAGCTTTCTTT.

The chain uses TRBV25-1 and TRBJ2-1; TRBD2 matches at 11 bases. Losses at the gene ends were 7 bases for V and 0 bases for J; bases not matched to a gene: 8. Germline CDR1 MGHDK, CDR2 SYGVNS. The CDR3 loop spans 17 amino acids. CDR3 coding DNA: TGTGCCAGCACTAACCCGACTAGCGGGAACTCCTACAATGAGCAGTTCTTC. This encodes CASTNPTSGNSYNEQFF.

This CDR3 reads CASSQTDSGYEQYF. As DNA, the CDR3 is TGCGCCAGCAGCCAAACGGACAGTGGCTACGAGCAGTACTTC. The genes are TRBV4-1 and TRBJ2-7; D might be TRBD1 (6 bases). Trimming shortened V by 2 bases and J by 3 bases, and 11 bases separated the two germline ends. CDR1 is MGHRA and CDR2 is YSYEKL in the germline V gene. The CDR3 length is 14 residues.

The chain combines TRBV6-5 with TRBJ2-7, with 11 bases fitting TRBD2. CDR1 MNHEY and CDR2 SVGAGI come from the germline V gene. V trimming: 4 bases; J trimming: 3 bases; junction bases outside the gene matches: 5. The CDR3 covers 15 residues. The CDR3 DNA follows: TGTGCCAGCAGTTCAAGTAGCGGGAGGGTCTACGAGCAGTACTTC. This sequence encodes CASSSSSGRVYEQYF.

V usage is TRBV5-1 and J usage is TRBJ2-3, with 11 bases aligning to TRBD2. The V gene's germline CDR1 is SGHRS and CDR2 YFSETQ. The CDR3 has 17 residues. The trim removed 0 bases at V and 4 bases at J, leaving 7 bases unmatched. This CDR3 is CASSLAPSGGQADTQYF. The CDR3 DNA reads TGCGCCAGCAGCTTGGCCCCTAGCGGGGGGCAAGCAGATACGCAGTATTTT.

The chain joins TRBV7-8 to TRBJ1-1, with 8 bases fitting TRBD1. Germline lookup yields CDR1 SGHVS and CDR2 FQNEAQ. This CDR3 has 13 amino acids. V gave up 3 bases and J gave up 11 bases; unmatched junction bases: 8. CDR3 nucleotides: TGTGCCAGCAGCTTGACCCCGGGACAGGCGGCTTTCTTT. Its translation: CASSLTPGQAAFF.

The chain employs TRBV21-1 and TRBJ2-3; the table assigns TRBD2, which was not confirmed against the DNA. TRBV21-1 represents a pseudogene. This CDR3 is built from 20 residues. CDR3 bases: TGTGCCAGCAGCAAAGAAGGCGGGCTAGCGGGAGCGGACATATCAGATACGCAGTATTTT. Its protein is CASSKEGGLAGADISDTQYF.

The CDR3 DNA reads as TGCGCCAGCAGCCAGACAGGGGTCAGCATTCAGTACTTC. As protein: CASSQTGVSIQYF. The genes are TRBV5-1 and TRBJ2-4; 8 positions agree with TRBD1. This CDR3 comprises 13 residues. Germline lookup yields CDR1 SGHRS and CDR2 YFSETQ. Trimming at V came to 4 bases and at J to 9 bases, leaving 6 bases not matched to a gene.

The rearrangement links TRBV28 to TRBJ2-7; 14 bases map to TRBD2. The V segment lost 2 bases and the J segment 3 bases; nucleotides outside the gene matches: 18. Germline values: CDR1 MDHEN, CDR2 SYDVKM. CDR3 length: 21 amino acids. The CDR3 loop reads CASSLRGLAGGIGLDLYEQYF. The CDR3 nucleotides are TGTGCCAGCAGTTTAAGAGGACTAGCGGGAGGAATTGGTTTGGACCTCTACGAGCAGTACTTC.